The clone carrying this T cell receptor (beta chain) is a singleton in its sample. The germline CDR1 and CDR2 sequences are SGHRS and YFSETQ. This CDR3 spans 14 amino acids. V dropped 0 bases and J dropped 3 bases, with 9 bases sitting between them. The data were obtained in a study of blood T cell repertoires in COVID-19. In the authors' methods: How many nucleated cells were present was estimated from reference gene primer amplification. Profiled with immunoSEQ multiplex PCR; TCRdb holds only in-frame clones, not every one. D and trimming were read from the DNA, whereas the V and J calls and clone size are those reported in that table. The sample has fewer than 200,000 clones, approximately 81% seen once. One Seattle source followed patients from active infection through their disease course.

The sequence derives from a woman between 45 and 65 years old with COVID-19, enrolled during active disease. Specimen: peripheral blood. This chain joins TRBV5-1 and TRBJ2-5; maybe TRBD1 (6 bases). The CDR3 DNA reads TGCGCCAGCAGCTTGGGCCCAGGGGAAGAGACCCAGTACTTC. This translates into CASSLGPGEETQYF.